This record looks at one TCR beta chain sequence and its context. What it binds is unknown. This specimen belongs to a study of vaccination and CD4 T cells after COVID-19. Overall study: In the convalescent cohort, there were six males and four females, two of them Hispanic. Post-vaccination specimens were collected at a median of around 72 days following dose two (range 14 to 241).

The Oncomine TCR Beta short-read assay sequenced DNA from cultured CD4+ T cells. TCRdb re-derived calls from the PCR reads in MiXCR, one entry per CDR3 protein. The table includes a few thousand distinct CDR3 sequences, approximately 74% detected once. Treatment in this sample: roughly 10-day PBMC culture with coronavirus spike peptide pools or control peptides (ViraFEST assay). PBMCs, plated at some 1.8 million per well, were grown in the presence of 9.5 to 10 IU/ml IL-2 and roughly 9.5 ug/ml peptide pools. The CDR3 length is 14 residues. V was trimmed by 6 bases and J by 8 bases, leaving 16 bases between them. Germline V lookup: CDR1 MDHEN, CDR2 SYDVKM.

The chain is built from TRBV28 and TRBJ2-2, with D perhaps being TRBD1 or TRBD2 (5 bases each). This receptor was obtained from a human donor who had recovered from COVID-19. Sequencing was carried out using CD4+ T cells from blood, cultured in vitro. The DNA of the CDR3 is TGTGCCAGCAGGTCAGGGAAAGGAGGTGGGGAGCTGTTTTTT. It specifies CASRSGKGGGELFF.